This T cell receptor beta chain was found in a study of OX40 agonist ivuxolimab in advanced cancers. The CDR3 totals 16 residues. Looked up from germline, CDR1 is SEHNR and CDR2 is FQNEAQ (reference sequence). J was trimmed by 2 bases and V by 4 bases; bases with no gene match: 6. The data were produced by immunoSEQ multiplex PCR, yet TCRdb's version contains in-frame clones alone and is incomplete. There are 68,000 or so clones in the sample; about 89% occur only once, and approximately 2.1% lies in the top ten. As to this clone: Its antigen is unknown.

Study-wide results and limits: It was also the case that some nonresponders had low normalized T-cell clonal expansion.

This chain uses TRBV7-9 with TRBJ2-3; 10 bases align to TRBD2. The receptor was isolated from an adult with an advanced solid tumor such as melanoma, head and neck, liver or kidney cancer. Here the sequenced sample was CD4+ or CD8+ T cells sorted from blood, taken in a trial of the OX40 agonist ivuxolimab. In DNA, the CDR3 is TGTGCCAGCAGCTATTTAGCGGGGGGTGTCACAGATACGCAGTATTTT. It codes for CASSYLAGGVTDTQYF.